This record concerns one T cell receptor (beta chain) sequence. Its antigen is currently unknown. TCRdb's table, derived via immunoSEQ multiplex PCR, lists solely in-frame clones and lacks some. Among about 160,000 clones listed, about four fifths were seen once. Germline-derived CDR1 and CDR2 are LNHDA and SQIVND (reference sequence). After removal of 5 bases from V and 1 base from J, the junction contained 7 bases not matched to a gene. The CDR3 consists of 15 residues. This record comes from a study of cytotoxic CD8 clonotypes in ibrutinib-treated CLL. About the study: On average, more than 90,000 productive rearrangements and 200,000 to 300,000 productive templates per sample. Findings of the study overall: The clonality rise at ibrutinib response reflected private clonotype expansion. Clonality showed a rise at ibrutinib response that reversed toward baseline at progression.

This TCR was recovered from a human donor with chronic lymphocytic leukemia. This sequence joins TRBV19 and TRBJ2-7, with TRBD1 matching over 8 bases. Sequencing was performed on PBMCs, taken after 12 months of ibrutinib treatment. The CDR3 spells CASSPADRDSYEQYF. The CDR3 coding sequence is TGTGCCAGTAGTCCGGCGGACAGGGATTCCTACGAGCAGTACTTC.